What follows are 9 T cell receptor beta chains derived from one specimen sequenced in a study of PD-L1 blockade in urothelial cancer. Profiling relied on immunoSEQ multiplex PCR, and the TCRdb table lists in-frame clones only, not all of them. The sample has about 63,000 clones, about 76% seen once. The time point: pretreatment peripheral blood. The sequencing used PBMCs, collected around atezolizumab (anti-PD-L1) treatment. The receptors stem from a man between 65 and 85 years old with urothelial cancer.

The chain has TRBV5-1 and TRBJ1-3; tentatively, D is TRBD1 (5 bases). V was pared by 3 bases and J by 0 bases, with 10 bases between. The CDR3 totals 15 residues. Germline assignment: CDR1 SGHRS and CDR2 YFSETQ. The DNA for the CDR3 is TGCGCCAGCAGCTCAGGACACCACTCTGGAAACACCATATATTTT. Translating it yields CASSSGHHSGNTIYF.

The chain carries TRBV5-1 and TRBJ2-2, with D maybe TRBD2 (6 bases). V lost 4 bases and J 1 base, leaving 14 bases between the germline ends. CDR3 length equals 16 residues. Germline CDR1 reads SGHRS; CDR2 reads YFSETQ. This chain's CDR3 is CASSRPGLRNTGELFF. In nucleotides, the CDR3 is TGCGCCAGCAGCCGTCCGGGACTTAGGAACACCGGGGAGCTGTTTTTT.

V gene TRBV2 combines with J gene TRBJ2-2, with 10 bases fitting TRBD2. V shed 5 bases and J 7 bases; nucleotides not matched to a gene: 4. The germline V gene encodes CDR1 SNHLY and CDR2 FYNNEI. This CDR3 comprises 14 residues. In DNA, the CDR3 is TGTGCCAGCAGTTGGACTAGCGGAGACGGGGAGCTGTTTTTT. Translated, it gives CASSWTSGDGELFF.

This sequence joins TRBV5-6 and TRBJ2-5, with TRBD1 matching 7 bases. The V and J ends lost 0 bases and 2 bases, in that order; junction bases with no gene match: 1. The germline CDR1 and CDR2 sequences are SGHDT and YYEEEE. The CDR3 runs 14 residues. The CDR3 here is CASSLGQGQETQYF. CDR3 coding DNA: TGTGCCAGCAGCTTGGGACAGGGTCAAGAGACCCAGTACTTC.

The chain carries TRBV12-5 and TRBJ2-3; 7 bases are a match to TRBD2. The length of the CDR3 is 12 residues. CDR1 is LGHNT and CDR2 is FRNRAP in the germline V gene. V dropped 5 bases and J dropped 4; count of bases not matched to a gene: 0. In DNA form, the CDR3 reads TGTGCTAGTGGTACTAGCGCAGATACGCAGTATTTT. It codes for CASGTSADTQYF.

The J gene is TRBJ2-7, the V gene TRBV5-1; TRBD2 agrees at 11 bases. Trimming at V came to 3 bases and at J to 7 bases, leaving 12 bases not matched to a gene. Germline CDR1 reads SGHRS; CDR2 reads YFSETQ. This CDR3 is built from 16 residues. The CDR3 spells CASSSSGRNSGGEQYF. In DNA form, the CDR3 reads TGCGCCAGCAGCTCTAGCGGGAGGAACTCCGGGGGTGAGCAGTACTTC.

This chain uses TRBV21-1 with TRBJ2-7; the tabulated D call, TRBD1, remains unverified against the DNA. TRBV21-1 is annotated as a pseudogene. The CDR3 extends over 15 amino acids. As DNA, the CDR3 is TGTGCCAGCAGCACCGTGCGACAGGAGGCCTACGAGCAGTACTTC. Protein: CASSTVRQEAYEQYF.

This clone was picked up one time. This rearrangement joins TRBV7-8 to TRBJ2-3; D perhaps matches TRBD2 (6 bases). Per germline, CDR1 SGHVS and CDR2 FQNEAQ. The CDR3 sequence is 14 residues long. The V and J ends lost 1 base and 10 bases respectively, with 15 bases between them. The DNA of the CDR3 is TGTGCCAGCAGCTTAGGGGCGGAAACGGGGGCGCAGTATTTT. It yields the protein CASSLGAETGAQYF. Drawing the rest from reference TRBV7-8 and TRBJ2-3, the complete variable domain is GAGVSQSPRYKVAKRGQDVALRCDPISGHVSLFWYQQALGQGPEFLTYFQNEAQLDKSGLPSDRFFAERPEGSVSTLKIQRTQQEDSAVYLCASSLGAETGAQYFGPGTRLTVL.

In nucleotides, the CDR3 is TGTGCCAGCAGCTTGGCCAGGGGGTCGTTCTACGAGCAGTACTTC. Translating gives CASSLARGSFYEQYF. The chain couples TRBV5-4 to TRBJ2-7; TRBD1 aligns across 7 bases. Losses at the gene ends were 0 bases for V and 3 bases for J; bases not matched to a gene: 6. Germline V lookup: CDR1 SGHNT, CDR2 YYREEE (reference sequence). The CDR3 is 15 residues long.